Presented here are 14 T cell receptor beta chains from one specimen sequenced in a study of blood T cell repertoires in COVID-19 (dated by TCRdb to about 2020). The library was obtained by the immunoSEQ multiplex PCR assay. TCRdb carries this immuneACCESS record with in-frame sequences only. Its versions omit some clonotypes, under half of them owing to an unresolved V gene in the studies checked, with the rest unexplained. The table for this sample lists more than 50,000 clones; about three quarters of them were counted only once. The ten biggest clones cover around 45% of the sample. The sample comprised peripheral blood. Receptors originate from a man in his 70s with active or convalescent COVID-19.

This chain links TRBV11-1 with TRBJ2-2; a weak D match, TRBD1 (6 bases). Trimming stripped 5 bases from V and 2 bases from J, with 15 bases between. CDR3 length: 16 residues. Per the germline V gene, CDR1 is SGHAT and CDR2 is FQDESV (reference sequence). CDR3 bases: TGTGCCAGCAGCCTACGGACAGATATTAACACCGGGGAGCTGTTTTTT. Translation: CASSLRTDINTGELFF.

V usage is TRBV18 and J usage is TRBJ2-7; 7 nucleotides align to TRBD2. The CDR3 runs 17 residues. V was pared by 2 bases and J by 0 bases, with 10 bases of the junction left unmatched. Germline V gene sequence: CDR1 KGHSH, CDR2 LQKENI. The CDR3 DNA follows: TGTGCCAGCTCACCAATTGGGCTAGCGGCTCTCTCCTACGAGCAGTACTTC. It translates to CASSPIGLAALSYEQYF.

This clone showed up just once. The chain uses TRBV11-3 and TRBJ2-1; 9 nucleotides agree with TRBD1. CDR1 is SGHNT, CDR2 YENEEA, per germline. This CDR3 contains 17 residues. Trimming cost V 4 bases and J 7 bases; bases outside gene matches: 14. The CDR3 sequence: CASSSPRGTGRSNEQFF. CDR3 nucleotide sequence: TGTGCCAGCAGCTCCCCGAGAGGGACAGGGAGATCGAATGAGCAGTTCTTC.

The chain carries TRBV5-1 and TRBJ1-1; D is perhaps TRBD1 (5 bases). V gave up 4 bases and J gave up 4 bases, with 20 bases separating them. In germline, CDR1 is SGHRS, CDR2 YFSETQ. This CDR3 has 16 amino acids. CDR3 region: CASSPGRGGRSTEAFF. In DNA form, the CDR3 reads TGCGCCAGCAGCCCCGGACGGGGGGGGAGGAGCACTGAAGCTTTCTTT.

The genes are TRBV7-2 and TRBJ1-5; unclear D gene. With 3 bases removed from V and 5 bases from J, the gap between germline ends came to 5 bases. The CDR3 runs 12 residues. From germline, CDR1 is SGHTA and CDR2 FQGNSA. The CDR3 DNA reads TGTGCCAGCAGCTTTCAGGATCAGCCCCAGCATTTT. Translating it yields CASSFQDQPQHF.

The chain recombines TRBV18 with TRBJ1-4, with D unresolved. Germline loops: CDR1 KGHSH, CDR2 LQKENI. V was trimmed by 3 bases and J by 4 bases, leaving 6 bases between them. The CDR3 is 13 residues long. The CDR3 DNA reads TGTGCCAGCTCACCCGCGATTAATGAAAAACTGTTTTTT. Its translation: CASSPAINEKLFF.

The chain employs TRBV11-2 and TRBJ2-1; 13 nucleotides agree with TRBD2. There are 14 residues in the CDR3. The V and J ends lost 4 bases and 7 bases, in that order; junction bases with no gene match: 1. The germline CDR1 and CDR2 sequences are SGHAT and FQNNGV. CDR3 region: CASSWGLAGNEQFF. CDR3 nucleotide sequence: TGTGCCAGCAGCTGGGGACTAGCGGGGAATGAGCAGTTCTTC.

The table lists this clone with a count of one. This chain connects TRBV7-9 to TRBJ2-1; D might be TRBD2 (6 bases). This CDR3 contains 16 residues. The germline V gene has CDR1 SEHNR and CDR2 FQNEAQ (reference sequence). The V end lost 5 bases, the J end lost 9 bases, and 23 bases lay between the germline ends. CDR3 region: CASSPQIAEVRGEQFF. The CDR3 DNA sequence: TGTGCCAGCAGCCCCCAAATAGCGGAGGTCCGGGGTGAGCAGTTCTTC.

CDR3 residues: CASSKAGGQGSEKLFF. The CDR3 DNA sequence: TGCGCCAGCAGCAAGGCTGGCGGACAGGGGAGTGAAAAACTGTTTTTT. The rearrangement joins TRBV5-1 to TRBJ1-4; 9 nucleotides line up with TRBD1. The germline CDR1 and CDR2 sequences are SGHRS and YFSETQ. The junction had 11 bases not matched to a gene; V was cut back by 4 bases and J by 7 bases. This CDR3 comprises 16 residues.

This clone was found a few times. The chain carries TRBV5-1 and TRBJ2-7; 9 positions agree with TRBD1. CDR1 is SGHRS and CDR2 is YFSETQ in the germline V gene. With V trimmed by 0 bases and J by 4 bases, 8 bases remained unmatched. The CDR3 loop spans 16 amino acids. The CDR3 nucleotides read TGCGCCAGCAGCTTGGATTTAGGACAGGGGAAGTACGAGCAGTACTTC. It specifies CASSLDLGQGKYEQYF.

The chain recombines TRBV21-1 with TRBJ2-7; the table's D call of TRBD1 was not tested on the DNA. TRBV21-1 is a pseudogene segment. This CDR3 is 20 amino acids long. In nucleotides, the CDR3 is TGTGCCAGCAGCACGCGTTGCCGGGACAGGGTAGAAGAAAAAGGCTACGAGCAGTACTTC. Protein sequence: CASSTRCRDRVEEKGYEQYF.

This clone was found once. The chain uses TRBV2 and TRBJ2-3; 8 bases align to TRBD2. Germline-derived CDR1 and CDR2 are SNHLY and FYNNEI. This CDR3 region has 14 residues. Trimming took 9 bases from V and 4 from J; bases not matched to a gene: 9. The CDR3 coding sequence is TGTGCCAGTCGCGGGAGGCCAAGCGCAGATACGCAGTATTTT. Its protein is CASRGRPSADTQYF.

The rearrangement joins TRBV19 to TRBJ1-1; 7 nucleotides match TRBD1. The junction had 10 bases not matched to a gene; V was cut back by 5 bases and J by 4 bases. Germline V gene data show CDR1 as LNHDA and CDR2 as SQIVND (reference sequence). The CDR3 is 15 amino acids. Written as DNA, the CDR3 is TGTGCCAGTAGTCCAAGGGGCCCAGGGGGCACTGAAGCTTTCTTT. Translation: CASSPRGPGGTEAFF.

This chain uses TRBV30 with TRBJ1-6; D ambiguous. V dropped 2 bases and J dropped 5 bases, with 16 bases sitting between them. Per the germline V gene, CDR1 is GTSNPN and CDR2 is SVGIG (reference sequence). The CDR3 consists of 16 residues. The chain's CDR3 is CAWSTPREFDNSPLHF. In DNA form, the CDR3 reads TGTGCCTGGAGTACTCCTCGAGAATTCGATAATTCACCCCTCCACTTT.